This T cell receptor (beta chain) was profiled in a study of T-cell reconstitution after alpha-beta-depleted transplantation in children. It was with unique molecular identifiers that the TCRbeta library was prepared. TCRdb reanalysed the PCR reads using MiXCR and keeps one entry per CDR3 protein. This table holds some 550,000 distinct CDR3 sequences, more than 20% found once. This clonotype has a handful of counts. J gave up 6 bases and V 6 bases, and 11 bases lay outside the gene matches. The length of the CDR3 is 15 residues. The sequencing used PBMCs, mostly from graft donor cells, collected 360 days after TCRalphabeta/CD19-depleted stem cell transplant. V and J are TRBV12-3 or TRBV12-4 and TRBJ2-1, with TRBD1 matching over 7 bases. This receptor was identified in a boy less than two years old who had a stem cell transplant for acute myeloid leukemia, so the T cells may come from the graft donor. The CDR3 region has the DNA TGTGCCAGCAGCCCAGGGGGACGAGTATTCAATGAGCAGTTCTTC. Protein product: CASSPGGRVFNEQFF.